This T cell receptor (beta chain) was identified during a study of blood T cell repertoires in COVID-19. Sequencing was performed with immunoSEQ multiplex PCR; in TCRdb, only in-frame clones are kept and a portion is missing. The sample contains 410,000 or so clones, just over 85% of which appear only once. The CDR3 consists of 13 residues. The V gene's germline CDR1 is SNHLY and CDR2 FYNNEI. Trimming shortened V by 11 bases and J by 4 bases, and 17 bases separated the two germline ends. This chain uses TRBV2 with TRBJ1-2; D perhaps matches TRBD1 (5 bases). Sequences were obtained from peripheral blood. The sequence came from a woman aged 25 to 39 with active or convalescent COVID-19. The CDR3 bases are TGTGCCCTTACCCGTGGGGGGATCTATGGCTACACCTTC. Translating gives CALTRGGIYGYTF.